This T cell receptor (beta chain) was observed in a study of glioma-infiltrating T cells after dendritic cell vaccination. Up to roughly 2 ug genomic DNA was used for TCRB CDR3 amplification. Profiled with immunoSEQ multiplex PCR; TCRdb holds only in-frame clones, not every one. The sample carries some 60,000 clones, approximately 83% recorded once. Time point specified: after dendritic cell vaccination, including at tumor progression/relapse. CDR1 and CDR2 (germline): SGHRS, YFSETQ. This CDR3 comprises 13 residues. V was trimmed by 3 bases and J by 6 bases, leaving 12 bases between them. This sequence joins TRBV5-1 and TRBJ1-2; D might be TRBD1 (6 bases). Source: blood, taken after dendritic cell vaccination. The receptor was isolated from a human donor with glioblastoma. CDR3 amino acids: CASSSTDRNGYTF. As DNA, the CDR3 is TGCGCCAGCAGCTCAACAGACAGGAATGGCTACACCTTC.